The present T cell receptor beta chain was sequenced within a study of cytomegalovirus exposure and HLA in healthy donors. Study outcomes and limitations: In a later analysis, the majority of CMV-associated beta chains seemingly showed HLA restriction. Confirmation in vitro established that a few CMV-associated chains were specific for CMV antigens.

Turning to this clone: Its target is unknown.

Primers: 60 Vbeta forward and 13 Jbeta reverse. The protocol was immunoSEQ multiplex PCR, while the TCRdb copy is restricted to in-frame clones and leaves out a portion. The sample includes around 190,000 clones, roughly 80% of them seen just once. Germline V gene lookup returns CDR1 SGHVS and CDR2 FQNEAQ. V was clipped by 7 bases and J by 2 bases; unmatched bases: 6. This CDR3 has 14 amino acids. The J gene is TRBJ2-7, the V gene TRBV7-8, with 9 bases identical to TRBD2. The sequenced material came from PBMCs. This TCR derives from a man in his fifties or sixties in good health and CMV-seronegative. As DNA, the CDR3 is TGTGCCAGCAACTCTCTAGCGGGACCCTACGAGCAGTACTTC. Protein product: CASNSLAGPYEQYF.